Shown below are 30 T cell receptor beta chains from a single sample sequenced in a study of naive and memory T cell subsets. An oligonucleotide containing a UMI was ligated to the 3' end of TCR cDNA. Four PCR rounds used nested alpha and beta constant region primers plus the SP2 primer. A single record per CDR3 protein comes from TCRdb applying MiXCR to the 5' RACE reads. The sample includes 55,000 to 65,000 distinct CDR3 sequences, around 8% of them seen just once. The receptors were gathered from a female donor in good health.

This clonotype was observed a handful of times. The rearrangement joins TRBV3-1 to TRBJ2-7, with 7 bases matching TRBD1. V was pared by 3 bases and J by 3 bases, with 11 bases of the junction left unmatched. The CDR3 covers 16 residues. Looked up from germline, CDR1 is LGHDT and CDR2 is YNNKEL (reference sequence). The CDR3 DNA is TGTGCCAGCAGCCAGGTTCACAGGGGCCAAAGCTACGAGCAGTACTTC. This sequence encodes CASSQVHRGQSYEQYF.

This clonotype was picked up a small number of times. J is TRBJ2-7 and V is TRBV28, with 8 bases identical to TRBD1. The CDR3 totals 15 residues. V lost 5 bases to trimming and J lost 1 base; unmatched junction nucleotides: 7. Germline V gene data show CDR1 as MDHEN and CDR2 as SYDVKM. The CDR3 is CASSTQGGPSYEQYF. For the CDR3, the DNA is TGTGCCAGCAGTACACAGGGGGGACCGTCCTACGAGCAGTACTTC.

This clonotype was observed a handful of times. The chain has TRBV13 and TRBJ1-1; D uncertain. CDR1 and CDR2 (germline): PRHDT, FYEKMQ (reference sequence). This CDR3 contains 15 residues. Trimming took off 1 base at V and 2 bases at J, with 11 bases between the two ends. CDR3 coding DNA: TGTGCCAGCAGCTTAGTTCGATCGGCCAACACTGAAGCTTTCTTT. As protein: CASSLVRSANTEAFF. Full variable domain (outside the CDR3, taken from reference TRBV13 and TRBJ1-1): AAGVIQSPRHLIKEKRETATLKCYPIPRHDTVYWYQQGPGQDPQFLISFYEKMQSDKGSIPDRFSAQQFSDYHSELNMSSLELGDSALYFCASSLVRSANTEAFFGQGTRLTVV.

V usage is TRBV9 and J usage is TRBJ2-6; the D gene is possibly TRBD2 (5 bases). From germline, CDR1 is SGDLS and CDR2 YYNGEE. V was trimmed by 0 bases and J by 3 bases, leaving 7 bases between them. CDR3 length: 15 amino acids. The CDR3 protein is CASSVGGLGANVLTF. The DNA of the CDR3 is TGTGCCAGCAGCGTAGGAGGGCTTGGGGCCAACGTCCTGACTTTC.

This clonotype was counted between two and nine times. The chain links TRBV11-1 to TRBJ2-1; 11 bases fit TRBD2. Looked up from germline, CDR1 is SGHAT and CDR2 is FQDESV (reference sequence). J gave up 5 bases and V 3 bases, and 12 bases lay outside the gene matches. The CDR3 is 18 residues long. The CDR3, as DNA: TGTGCCAGCAGCTTTGGGGTCAGCATTAGCGGGAGGGACAATGAGCAGTTCTTC. Encoded protein: CASSFGVSISGRDNEQFF.

The chain couples TRBV7-9 to TRBJ1-5; D gene ambiguous. Per germline, CDR1 SEHNR and CDR2 FQNEAQ (reference sequence). CDR3 length equals 17 residues. Deletions cut 7 bases from V and 0 bases from J, with 19 bases between. The CDR3 DNA reads TGTGCCAGCACATCTTGGGAACGGGATCCTAGCAATCAGCCCCAGCATTTT. Translated, it gives CASTSWERDPSNQPQHF.

Ten or more counts support this clonotype. The chain joins TRBV7-2 to TRBJ2-3; tentative D call: TRBD2 (6 bases). The CDR3 has 13 residues. The V gene's germline CDR1 is SGHTA and CDR2 FQGNSA. Trimming shortened V by 1 base and J by 10 bases, and 12 bases separated the two germline ends. In DNA, the CDR3 is TGTGCCAGCAGCTTAGGTGGTCCGGGGGCGCAGTATTTT. It is translated as CASSLGGPGAQYF.

The chain carries TRBV6-4 and TRBJ1-3, with no clear D. The CDR3 spans 11 residues. The germline V gene encodes CDR1 MRHNA and CDR2 SNTAGT. Trimming took off 11 bases at V and 4 bases at J, with 9 bases between the two ends. The CDR3 is CASIEGNTIYF. The CDR3 bases are TGTGCCTCCATCGAGGGAAACACCATATATTTT.

The chain couples TRBV7-9 to TRBJ2-5, with TRBD2 identical over 7 bases. This CDR3 contains 15 residues. J gave up 4 bases and V 1 base, and 6 bases lay outside the gene matches. Looked up from germline, CDR1 is SEHNR and CDR2 is FQNEAQ (reference sequence). CDR3 residues: CASSLGAGVRETQYF. The CDR3 nucleotides are TGTGCCAGCAGCTTAGGTGCGGGGGTGAGAGAGACCCAGTACTTC. The full variable domain, with the rest looked up from reference TRBV7-9 and TRBJ2-5, is DTGVSQNPRHKITKRGQNVTFRCDPISEHNRLYWYRQTLGQGPEFLTYFQNEAQLEKSRLLSDRFSAERPKGSFSTLEIQRTEQGDSAMYLCASSLGAGVRETQYFGPGTRLLVL.

This clonotype has more than one count but fewer than ten. The gene calls are TRBV7-2 and TRBJ2-2, with 8 bases matching TRBD2. The length of the CDR3 is 16 residues. Germline trimming cut 4 bases from V and 1 base from J; bases unmatched to any gene: 5. The germline gives CDR1 SGHTA, CDR2 FQGNSA. The CDR3: CASSSRTSLNTGELFF. The CDR3 DNA reads as TGTGCCAGCAGCTCTCGGACTAGCTTGAACACCGGGGAGCTGTTTTTT.

The V call is TRBV20-1, the J call TRBJ2-1, with no clear D. CDR3 length: 15 residues. V was clipped by 1 base and J by 3 bases, with 13 bases between them. The germline CDR1 and CDR2 sequences are DFQATT and SNEGSKA (reference sequence). CDR3 residues: CSARVGAGYYNEQFF. The CDR3 DNA reads as TGCAGTGCTAGAGTTGGTGCCGGATACTACAATGAGCAGTTCTTC.

In DNA form, the CDR3 reads TGTGCCAGCAGCGGGACTAGCGGGATAGGAGGCGAGCAGTACTTC. Translating it yields CASSGTSGIGGEQYF. The chain joins TRBV11-2 to TRBJ2-7; 13 bases align to TRBD2. Germline V CDR1 and CDR2: SGHAT, FQNNGV. With V trimmed by 5 bases and J by 6 bases, 7 bases remained unmatched. The CDR3 is made up of 15 amino acids.

The rearrangement uses TRBV4-1 and TRBJ1-1, with a weak D call TRBD1 (5 bases). The V and J ends lost 3 bases and 10 bases respectively, with 12 bases between them. Germline CDR1 is MGHRA and CDR2 is YSYEKL. CDR3 length: 12 residues. CDR3 loop: CASSHGDRGAFF. CDR3 in DNA: TGCGCCAGCAGCCACGGCGACAGAGGAGCTTTCTTT.

The sample holds many counts of this clonotype. This chain links TRBV29-1 with TRBJ2-7; D possibly corresponds to TRBD1 (5 bases). The germline gives CDR1 SQVTM, CDR2 ANQGSEA. The V and J ends lost 3 bases and 2 bases respectively, with 14 bases between them. The CDR3 spans 14 residues. The CDR3 here is CSVERQGGPYEQYF. The DNA of the CDR3 is TGCAGCGTTGAGCGTCAGGGTGGCCCCTACGAGCAGTACTTC.

In this sample, this clonotype turned up many times. This CDR3 fails to terminate in the conserved phenylalanine or tryptophan, so it likely reflects a read error. No DNA is shown, since the ends of the CDR3 on it are uncertain; the CDR3 is the one TCRdb lists. The chain carries TRBV29-1 and TRBJ2-3; TRBD1, the D gene given by the table, was not confirmed from the DNA. CDR1 and CDR2 from the germline V gene are SQVTM and ANQGSEA. The CDR3 is made up of 10 amino acids, end residues included. CDR3 sequence: CSVGGRGYNL.

This clonotype was observed at least ten times. The rearrangement links TRBV6-4 to TRBJ2-1; D may correspond to TRBD1 or TRBD2 (6 bases each). The CDR3 is 14 residues long. V dropped 2 bases and J dropped 8 bases, with 13 bases sitting between them. In germline, CDR1 is MRHNA, CDR2 SNTAGT. The CDR3 loop reads CASSDVVGGDEQFF. The CDR3 DNA reads as TGTGCCAGCAGTGACGTTGTGGGGGGCGATGAGCAGTTCTTC.

The chain uses TRBV27 and TRBJ2-7; the match to TRBD2 covers 9 bases. Trimming removed 3 bases from V and 3 bases from J; junction bases left unmatched: 3. The germline CDR1 and CDR2 sequences are MNHEY and SMNVEV (reference sequence). This CDR3 comprises 14 residues. In DNA form, the CDR3 reads TGTGCCAGCAGTTTGCGGGAGGGCCGCTACGAGCAGTACTTC. This translates into CASSLREGRYEQYF.

This clonotype was recorded at least ten times. The chain employs TRBV29-1 and TRBJ1-1, with 9 bases that match TRBD1. The CDR3 contains 13 residues. J lost 5 bases, V lost 7 bases, and 8 bases had no gene match. The germline CDR1 and CDR2 sequences are SQVTM and ANQGSEA. The CDR3 DNA sequence: TGCAGCGGAGGGGGACAGGGTGGTACTGAAGCTTTCTTT. Translated: CSGGGQGGTEAFF.

The V call is TRBV12-3 or TRBV12-4, the J call TRBJ2-6, with D uncertain. Trimming stripped 4 bases from V and 3 bases from J, with 19 bases between. CDR3 size: 18 residues. The CDR3, as DNA: TGTGCCAGCAGTTCCTTTCAAAGTGCCCCCGTTGGGGCCAACGTCCTGACTTTC. Its translation: CASSSFQSAPVGANVLTF.

This clonotype was picked up a small number of times. In DNA form, the CDR3 reads TGTGCCAGCAGTTTAAGAGTATGGGCTAGCGGGAGGGGGTCCCGAGGAAGCAATGAGCAGTTCTTC. This encodes CASSLRVWASGRGSRGSNEQFF. The chain joins TRBV28 to TRBJ2-1, with TRBD2 matching over 12 bases. This CDR3 contains 22 residues. The germline V gene has CDR1 MDHEN and CDR2 SYDVKM. Trimming took 2 bases from V and 6 from J; bases not matched to a gene: 23.

At least ten counts were recorded for this clonotype. The chain links TRBV13 to TRBJ1-2, with D perhaps matching TRBD1 (6 bases). The V and J ends lost 0 bases and 6 bases respectively, with 17 bases between them. Looked up from germline, CDR1 is PRHDT and CDR2 is FYEKMQ (reference sequence). The CDR3 consists of 16 residues. The CDR3 sequence is CASSLGRMGGLHGYTF. The CDR3 DNA follows: TGTGCCAGCAGCTTAGGCCGTATGGGGGGCCTACATGGCTACACCTTC.

This clonotype was found many times. This chain joins TRBV12-3 or TRBV12-4 and TRBJ2-1; 7 nucleotides agree with TRBD1. V shed 7 bases and J 3 bases; nucleotides not matched to a gene: 12. The CDR3 consists of 16 residues. CDR3 in amino acids: CASNALGQDLYNEQFF. The DNA of the CDR3 is TGTGCCAGCAATGCCCTCGGACAGGATCTCTACAATGAGCAGTTCTTC.

This clonotype was observed at least ten times. This chain links TRBV2 with TRBJ2-2, with D perhaps TRBD2 (5 bases). The V gene's germline CDR1 is SNHLY and CDR2 FYNNEI. V dropped 7 bases and J dropped 4 bases, with 7 bases sitting between them. There are 12 residues in the CDR3. The CDR3: CASNRGTGELFF. The CDR3 DNA follows: TGTGCCAGCAATCGGGGCACCGGGGAGCTGTTTTTT.

In its sample, this clonotype was seen many times. The rearrangement joins TRBV18 to TRBJ1-3, with D perhaps matching TRBD1 (5 bases). CDR3 length equals 14 residues. The germline gives CDR1 KGHSH, CDR2 LQKENI. The ends were cut back, 5 bases at V and 2 bases at J, with 10 bases in the middle. In DNA form, the CDR3 reads TGTGCCAGCTCAGCGGACACCACTGGAAACACCATATATTTT. Amino acid sequence: CASSADTTGNTIYF.

This clonotype came up many times. No DNA is shown, since the ends of the CDR3 on it are uncertain; the CDR3 is the one TCRdb lists. The CDR3 sequence is CASSKIWVCQGVGSGANVLTF. This chain uses TRBV21-1 with TRBJ2-6; the table names TRBD1, a call not compared with the DNA. TRBV21-1 is classified as a pseudogene. The CDR3 is 21 amino acids in total, end residues counted.

This clonotype was observed many times. This chain connects TRBV14 to TRBJ1-3; no clear D. This CDR3 has 15 amino acids. Germline V gives CDR1 SGHDN, CDR2 FVKESK. Trimming removed 3 bases from V and 0 bases from J, with 9 bases in between. CDR3 sequence (DNA): TGTGCCAGCAGCCACCTGATGGGCTCTGGAAACACCATATATTTT. Amino acids: CASSHLMGSGNTIYF. The complete variable domain, with remaining parts taken from reference TRBV14 and TRBJ1-3, reads EAGVTQFPSHSVIEKGQTVTLRCDPISGHDNLYWYRRVMGKEIKFLLHFVKESKQDESGMPNNRFLAERTGGTYSTLKVQPAELEDSGVYFCASSHLMGSGNTIYFGEGSWLTVV.

The chain links TRBV13 to TRBJ2-1; TRBD2 aligns across 8 bases. With 6 bases clipped from V and 6 bases from J, the junction kept 7 bases outside the gene matches. The CDR3 loop spans 14 amino acids. CDR1 PRHDT and CDR2 FYEKMQ come from the germline V gene (reference sequence). The CDR3 DNA follows: TGTGCCAGCAGTTCCGGAACTAGCGGCAATGAGCAGTTCTTC. Protein: CASSSGTSGNEQFF.

This clonotype was found many times. The CDR3 region has the DNA TGTGCTAATCAGGACAATGAGCAGTTCTTC. Residues: CANQDNEQFF. This rearrangement joins TRBV6-7 to TRBJ2-1, with unresolved D. TRBV6-7 is assigned to the ORF class and has an uncertain function. CDR3 size: 10 residues.

This clonotype was found many times. The rearrangement uses TRBV29-1 and TRBJ2-5; a possible D gene is TRBD2 (6 bases). Looked up from germline, CDR1 is SQVTM and CDR2 is ANQGSEA. The V end lost 4 bases, the J end lost 5 bases, and 11 bases lay between the germline ends. The CDR3 is 12 residues long. CDR3 sequence reads: CSVATAGETQYF. Written as DNA, the CDR3 is TGCAGCGTTGCGACGGCGGGGGAGACCCAGTACTTC.

The rearrangement links TRBV6-1 to TRBJ2-3; 9 bases align to TRBD2. The CDR3 contains 15 residues. CDR1 is MNHNS and CDR2 is SASEGT in the germline V gene. J was trimmed by 2 bases and V by 7 bases; bases with no gene match: 7. The CDR3 DNA sequence: TGTGCCAGCACCAAGCGGGGGGCGGACACAGATACGCAGTATTTT. It is translated as CASTKRGADTDTQYF.